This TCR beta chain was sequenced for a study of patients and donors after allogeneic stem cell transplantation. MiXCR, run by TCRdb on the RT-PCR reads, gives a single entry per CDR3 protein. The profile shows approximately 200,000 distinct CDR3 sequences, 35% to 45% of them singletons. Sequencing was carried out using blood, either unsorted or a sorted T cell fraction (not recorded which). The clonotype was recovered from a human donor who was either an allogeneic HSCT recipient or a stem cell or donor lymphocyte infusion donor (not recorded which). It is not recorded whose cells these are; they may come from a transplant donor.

The CDR3 spells CATSDLPLGQGNTGELFF. CDR3 bases: TGTGCCACCAGTGATTTGCCGCTAGGACAGGGGAACACCGGGGAGCTGTTTTTT. The rearrangement links TRBV24-1 to TRBJ2-2; TRBD1 agrees at 8 bases. The germline gives CDR1 KGHDR, CDR2 SFDVKD. V was clipped by 0 bases and J by 1 base; unmatched bases: 6. The CDR3 spans 18 residues.